The present T cell receptor (beta chain) was sequenced within a study of blood T cell repertoires in COVID-19. Across the study: COVID-19 samples, acute and convalescent, were from the United States, Italy and Spain. T cells, B-cell-depleted T cells, or PBMCs supplied cDNA or gDNA.

The V gene's germline CDR1 is LGHNA and CDR2 YNFKEQ. The ends were cut back, 0 bases at V and 8 bases at J, with 10 bases in the middle. The CDR3 is 14 residues long. Original processing methods: Amplification of reference gene primers provided the estimated nucleated cell counts. Profiling relied on immunoSEQ multiplex PCR, and the TCRdb table lists in-frame clones only, not all of them. From that table come the V and J calls and clone size; the DNA was used to work out D and trimming. The sample shows 250,000 to 350,000 clones, approximately 90% of them seen only once. Source material: peripheral blood. The chain joins TRBV4-2 to TRBJ2-2; D may be TRBD1 (5 bases). The source is a woman aged 45-65 years with active or convalescent COVID-19. DNA for the CDR3: TGTGCCAGCAGCCAAGATGAGACAGCTGGGGAGCTGTTTTTT. Translating gives CASSQDETAGELFF.